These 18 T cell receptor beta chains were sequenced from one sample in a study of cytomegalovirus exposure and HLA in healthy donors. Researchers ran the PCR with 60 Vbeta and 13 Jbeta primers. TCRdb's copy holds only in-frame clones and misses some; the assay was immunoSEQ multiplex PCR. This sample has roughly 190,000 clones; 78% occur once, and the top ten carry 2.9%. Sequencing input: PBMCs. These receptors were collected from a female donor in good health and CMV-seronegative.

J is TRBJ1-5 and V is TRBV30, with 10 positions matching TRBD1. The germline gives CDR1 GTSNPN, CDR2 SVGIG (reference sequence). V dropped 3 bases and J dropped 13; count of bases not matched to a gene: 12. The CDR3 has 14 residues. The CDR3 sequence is CAWSQGQGRRAQHF. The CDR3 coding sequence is TGTGCCTGGAGCCAGGGACAGGGGAGAAGAGCTCAGCATTTT. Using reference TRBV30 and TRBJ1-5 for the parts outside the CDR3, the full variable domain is SQTIHQWPATLVQPVGSPLSLECTVEGTSNPNLYWYRQAAGRGLQLLFYSVGIGQISSEVPQNLSASRPQDRQFILSSKKLLLSDSGFYLCAWSQGQGRRAQHFGDGTRLSIL.

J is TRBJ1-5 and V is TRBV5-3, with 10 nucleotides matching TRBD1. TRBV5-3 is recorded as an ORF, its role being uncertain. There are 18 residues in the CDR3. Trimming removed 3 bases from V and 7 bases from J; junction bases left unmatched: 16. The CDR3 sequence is CARSWADYPGQGGQPQHF. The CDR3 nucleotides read TGTGCCAGAAGCTGGGCGGATTACCCAGGACAGGGGGGACAGCCCCAGCATTTT.

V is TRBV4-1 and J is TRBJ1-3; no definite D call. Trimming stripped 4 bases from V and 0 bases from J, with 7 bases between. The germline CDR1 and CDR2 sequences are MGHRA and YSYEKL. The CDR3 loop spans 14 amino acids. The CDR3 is CASSLQSSGNTIYF. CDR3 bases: TGCGCCAGCAGCCTACAGAGCTCTGGAAACACCATATATTTT.

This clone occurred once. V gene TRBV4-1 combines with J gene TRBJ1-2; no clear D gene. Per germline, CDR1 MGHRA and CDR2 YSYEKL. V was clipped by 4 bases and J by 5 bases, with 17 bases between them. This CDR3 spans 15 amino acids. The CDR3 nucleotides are TGCGCCAGCAGCCTTGAGATAACGGGTCTATATGGCTACACCTTC. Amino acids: CASSLEITGLYGYTF.

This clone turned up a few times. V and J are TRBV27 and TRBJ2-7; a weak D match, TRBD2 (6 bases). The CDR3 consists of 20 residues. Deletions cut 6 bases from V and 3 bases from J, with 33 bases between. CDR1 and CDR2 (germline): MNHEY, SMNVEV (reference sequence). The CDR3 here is CASRPILAPLKPLRIYEQYF. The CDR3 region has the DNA TGTGCCAGCAGACCCATCCTAGCGCCTCTTAAACCTTTGAGAATCTACGAGCAGTACTTC.

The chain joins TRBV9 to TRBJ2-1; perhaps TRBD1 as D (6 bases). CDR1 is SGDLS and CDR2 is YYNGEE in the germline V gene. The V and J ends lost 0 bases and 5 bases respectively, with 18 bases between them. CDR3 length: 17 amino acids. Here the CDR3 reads CASSVDPWLGTHNEQFF. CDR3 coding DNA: TGTGCCAGCAGCGTAGATCCTTGGTTGGGGACACACAATGAGCAGTTCTTC. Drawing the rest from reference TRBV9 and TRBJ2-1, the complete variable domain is DSGVTQTPKHLITATGQRVTLRCSPRSGDLSVYWYQQSLDQGLQFLIQYYNGEERAKGNILERFSAQQFPDLHSELNLSSLELGDSALYFCASSVDPWLGTHNEQFFGPGTRLTVL.

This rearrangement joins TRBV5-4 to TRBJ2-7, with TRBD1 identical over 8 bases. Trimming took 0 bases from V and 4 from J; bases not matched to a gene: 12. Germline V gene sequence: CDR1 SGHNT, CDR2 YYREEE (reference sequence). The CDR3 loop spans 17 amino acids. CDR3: CASSLGPTTGVVYEQYF. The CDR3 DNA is TGTGCCAGCAGCTTGGGCCCCACGACAGGGGTGGTGTACGAGCAGTACTTC.

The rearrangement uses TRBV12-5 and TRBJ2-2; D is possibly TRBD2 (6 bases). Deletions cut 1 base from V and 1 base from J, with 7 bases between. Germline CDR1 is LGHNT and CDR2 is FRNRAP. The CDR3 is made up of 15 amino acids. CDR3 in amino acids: CASGLGGVNTGELFF. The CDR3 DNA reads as TGTGCTAGTGGTTTGGGCGGGGTGAACACCGGGGAGCTGTTTTTT.

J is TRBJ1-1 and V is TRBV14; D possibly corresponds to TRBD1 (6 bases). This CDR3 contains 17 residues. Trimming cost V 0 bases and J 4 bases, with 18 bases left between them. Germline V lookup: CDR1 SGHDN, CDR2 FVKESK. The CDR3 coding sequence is TGTGCCAGCAGCCAAGATGCCTTTAGGAGCAGGGGCACTGAAGCTTTCTTT. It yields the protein CASSQDAFRSRGTEAFF.

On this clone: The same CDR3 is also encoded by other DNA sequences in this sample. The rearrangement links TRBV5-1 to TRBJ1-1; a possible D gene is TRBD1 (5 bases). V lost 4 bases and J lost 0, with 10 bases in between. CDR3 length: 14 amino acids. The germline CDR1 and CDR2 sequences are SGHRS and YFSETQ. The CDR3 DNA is TGCGCCAGCAGCCCTGACAGCCTGAACACTGAAGCTTTCTTT. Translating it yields CASSPDSLNTEAFF.

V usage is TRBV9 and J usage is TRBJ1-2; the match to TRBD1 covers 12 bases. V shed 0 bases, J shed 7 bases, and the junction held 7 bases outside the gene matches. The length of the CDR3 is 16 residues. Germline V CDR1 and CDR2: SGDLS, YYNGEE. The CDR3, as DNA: TGTGCCAGCAGCGTAGGGGTCGGGACAGGGGGCCTTGGCTACACCTTC. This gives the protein CASSVGVGTGGLGYTF. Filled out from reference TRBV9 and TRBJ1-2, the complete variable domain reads DSGVTQTPKHLITATGQRVTLRCSPRSGDLSVYWYQQSLDQGLQFLIQYYNGEERAKGNILERFSAQQFPDLHSELNLSSLELGDSALYFCASSVGVGTGGLGYTFGSGTRLTVV.

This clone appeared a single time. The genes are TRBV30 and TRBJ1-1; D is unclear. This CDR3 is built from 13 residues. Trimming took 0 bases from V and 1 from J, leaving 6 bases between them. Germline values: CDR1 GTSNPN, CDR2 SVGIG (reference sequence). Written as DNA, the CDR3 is TGTGCCTGGAGTGTACTCTCGAACACTGAAGCTTTCTTT. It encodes CAWSVLSNTEAFF.

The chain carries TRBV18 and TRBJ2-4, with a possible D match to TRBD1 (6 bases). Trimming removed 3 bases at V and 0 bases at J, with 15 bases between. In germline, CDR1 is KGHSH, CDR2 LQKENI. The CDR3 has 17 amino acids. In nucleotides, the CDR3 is TGTGCCAGCTCACCCCTGTTCGACAGGCTAGCCAAAAACATTCAGTACTTC. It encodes CASSPLFDRLAKNIQYF.

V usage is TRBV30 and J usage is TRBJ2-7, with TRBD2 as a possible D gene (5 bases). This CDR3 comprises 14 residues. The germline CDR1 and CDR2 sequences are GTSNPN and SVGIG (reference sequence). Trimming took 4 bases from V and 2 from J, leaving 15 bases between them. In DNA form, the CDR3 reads TGTGCCTGGACGCGGGCTACGACGACCTACGAGCAGTACTTC. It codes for CAWTRATTTYEQYF.

This chain's CDR3 is CASSLAGNYGYTF. As DNA, the CDR3 is TGTGCCAGCAGTTTGGCAGGAAACTATGGCTACACCTTC. The V call is TRBV28, the J call TRBJ1-2, with D unresolved. Looked up from germline, CDR1 is MDHEN and CDR2 is SYDVKM. V was pared by 3 bases and J by 2 bases, with 7 bases between. The CDR3 sequence is 13 residues long.

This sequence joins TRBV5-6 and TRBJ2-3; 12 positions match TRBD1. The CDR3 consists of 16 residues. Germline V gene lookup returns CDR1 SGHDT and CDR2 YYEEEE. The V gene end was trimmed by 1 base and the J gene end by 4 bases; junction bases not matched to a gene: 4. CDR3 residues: CASSLRDRGPADTQYF. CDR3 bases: TGTGCCAGCAGCTTGCGGGACAGGGGGCCGGCAGATACGCAGTATTTT.

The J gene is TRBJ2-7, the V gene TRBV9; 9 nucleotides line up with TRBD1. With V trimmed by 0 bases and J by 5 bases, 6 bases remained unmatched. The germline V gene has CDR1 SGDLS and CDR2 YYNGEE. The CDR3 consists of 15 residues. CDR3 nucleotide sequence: TGTGCCAGCAGCGTAGATACAGGGGGCTTCAACGAGCAGTACTTC. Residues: CASSVDTGGFNEQYF.

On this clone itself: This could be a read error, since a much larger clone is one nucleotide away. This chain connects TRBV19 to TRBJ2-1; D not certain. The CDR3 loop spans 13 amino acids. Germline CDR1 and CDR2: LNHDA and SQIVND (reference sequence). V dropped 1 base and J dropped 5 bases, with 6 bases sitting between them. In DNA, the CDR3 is TGTGCCAGTAGTATAGCGGCGGACAATGAGCAGTTCTTC. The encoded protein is CASSIAADNEQFF. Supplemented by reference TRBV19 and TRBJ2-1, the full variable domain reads DGGITQSPKYLFRKEGQNVTLSCEQNLNHDAMYWYRQDPGQGLRLIYYSQIVNDFQKGDIAEGYSVSREKKESFPLTVTSAQKNPTAFYLCASSIAADNEQFFGPGTRLTVL.